This TCR beta chain was recorded in a study of shared clonotypes between healthy human individuals. With respect to this clone: Its cognate antigen is unknown.

Division of CD4+ cells produced a CD45RA+ naive subset and a CD45RA-negative memory subset. Study results and limitations: Generation probabilities of non-shared clonotypes were lower (relative to those shared by all four donors). Sharing across several donors was seen in 4% to 6.5% of naive CD4 clonotypes.

Unmatched junction bases numbered 14, after V lost 6 bases and J lost 7 bases. The CDR3 covers 17 residues. CDR1 and CDR2 (germline): MDHEN, SYDVKM. Data came from immunoSEQ multiplex PCR; TCRdb stores just in-frame clones and leaves some out. Among roughly 1.5 million clones listed, approximately 98% were seen once. The source of this sequence is a man in his thirties or forties in good health. The chain joins TRBV28 to TRBJ2-1, with TRBD2 identical over 11 bases. What was sequenced was naive CD4+ T cells sorted from blood. Described subset: CD45RA+ positively selected. CDR3 region: CASSPFLGLAGLNEQFF. In nucleotides, the CDR3 is TGTGCCAGCAGCCCATTTTTAGGACTAGCGGGCCTGAATGAGCAGTTCTTC.